This paragraph reports one T cell receptor (beta chain). Its target antigen remains unknown. Nothing much larger sits one base from this clone, and base qualities are not available. Using the immunoSEQ hsTCRbeta Kit, TCR beta CDR3 regions were sequenced from DNA. Per the authors' processing: The ImmunoSEQ Analyzer was used to analyse the TCR sequencing data. T cell clonality was defined as 1 minus Pielou's evenness, as computed on productive rearrangements. The inverse Simpson index, applied to productive templates, was used to measure T cell diversity. T cell density was defined as TCR beta template counts normalized to usable DNA, with usable DNA estimated by amplification and sequencing of housekeeping genes. TCR metrics were compared across histologic stages using two-sided Kruskal-Wallis tests. TCRdb took over this immuneACCESS table, retaining in-frame rearrangements with V and J assigned. Such tables are incomplete; in checked studies, under half of the missing clones stem from an unresolved V gene, and the remainder is unexplained. For V, J and clone size, that table is used; D and trimming come from the DNA. Present in this sample are approximately 4,300 clones, over 70% of which were seen just once. Clones ranked in the top ten supply approximately 9.5% of the sample.

Resection was performed on patients in Japan or China between the mid-2010s and the late 2010s. Histologic diagnosis of each case was confirmed independently by two lung cancer pathologists on H&E slides. For nucleic acid extraction, premalignant or tumor cells were enriched by macro-dissection following pathologic assessment. The AllPrep DNA/RNA FFPE Kit was used to isolate DNA from FFPE tissue. The data stem from a study of immune evolution from preneoplasia to lung adenocarcinoma (TCRdb year 2021). In terms of the full investigation: HLA loss of heterozygosity was observed in around 7.5%, 14% and 36% of AIS, MIA and ADC lesions, respectively, and was not observed in any AAH lesions. The immune data were integrated with whole exome sequencing and methylation data from the same cohort of nodules. In total, the cohort included roughly 49 patients with pulmonary nodules, all of whom underwent surgical resection. Resected precursor lesions (AAH, AIS, MIA) and invasive adenocarcinomas were compared with paired morphologically normal lung tissue. The study profiled immune contexture across lung adenocarcinoma precursors and invasive adenocarcinoma using immune gene expression, TCR sequencing and multiplex immunofluorescence. Sample size was based on specimen availability rather than a prior power calculation. POLYSOLVER was used to infer Class I HLA alleles from exome data, while LOHHLA was used to detect allele-specific HLA loss. TCR sequencing data came from 51 patients. According to the study, some 110 samples went through TCR sequencing.

The full study reports these points: The highest T cell clonality was observed in KRAS-mutant nodules compared with EGFR-mutant or double wild-type lesions. Normal lung showed the highest clonality, whereas later-stage lesions appeared to have higher T cell density and diversity but lower clonality. Normal lung had the highest top T cell clone frequencies, and these frequencies appeared to fall progressively from AAH through AIS, MIA and invasive adenocarcinoma. The findings reflected association rather than direct causation, and larger cohorts with long-term follow-up and longitudinal biopsies were considered necessary. Because all patients came from Japan and China, whether the findings apply to Western populations was uncertain.

Deletion took 4 bases off V and 9 bases off J, with a span of 13 bases between the germline ends. Spanning cysteine to phenylalanine, the CDR3 consists of 13 amino acids. Solely the CDR3 DNA is kept, with 39 bases framed from the first base. The germline V gene (reference sequence) gives CDR1 as LNHDA and CDR2 as SQIVND. This sequence originates from a person between 60 and 80 years old with lung adenocarcinoma. What was sequenced was FFPE minimally invasive lung adenocarcinoma tissue. The cell subset or site label here, explained by the study, means: micro-invasive lung adenocarcinoma (MIA). The rearrangement joined TRBV19 to TRBJ2-1; TRBD2 might be the D gene, on 5 matching bases. This receptor has the CDR3 CASSTRTVSEQFF. The DNA sequence reads TGTGCCAGTAGTACCCGGACTGTTAGTGAGCAGTTCTTC.